A selection of T cell receptor beta chains follows, all from one sample in a study of T-cell memory formation after mild COVID-19. TCRdb re-analysed the 5' RACE reads in MiXCR, keeping a single row per CDR3 protein. The table includes 250,000 to 300,000 distinct CDR3 sequences, 15% to 20% detected once. The sample comprised PBMCs or a T cell subset sorted from them (not recorded which). The origin of the receptors is a man between 18 and 35 years old who had mild COVID-19 (a few samples of this study predate the infection). Cell type and time point are not known. Both conserved end residues are part of each CDR3. Each record gives: CDR3 length, clone size, V gene, D gene, J gene, CDR3 protein, CDR3 DNA. A D gene is named only where the DNA matches it firmly. The listing skips clone size in some rows; elsewhere it reads once, few, many or a size class.

16	many	TRBV7-9	.	TRBJ1-1	CASSLARSAPNTEAFF	TGTGCCAGCAGCTTAGCGAGGTCAGCACCGAACACTGAAGCTTTCTTT
13	many	TRBV7-3	.	TRBJ1-1	CASSPGGGTEAFF	TGTGCCAGCTCCCCGGGAGGCGGCACTGAAGCTTTCTTT
15	few	TRBV24-1	TRBD1	TRBJ2-3	CATSATGDGTDTQYF	TGTGCCACCAGCGCGACAGGGGACGGCACAGATACGCAGTATTTT
14	few	TRBV6-2/TRBV6-3	.	TRBJ2-5	CASHTPGYQETQYF	TGTGCCAGCCACACCCCGGGTTACCAAGAGACCCAGTACTTC
15	few	TRBV6-5	.	TRBJ1-6	CASSYTEQGSSPLHF	TGTGCCAGCAGTTACACGGAGCAGGGCTCTTCACCCCTCCACTTT
15	few	TRBV4-3	TRBD1	TRBJ1-6	CASSPADRGASPLHF	TGCGCCAGCAGCCCCGCAGACAGGGGGGCTTCACCCCTCCACTTT
15	many	TRBV9	.	TRBJ1-2	CASSVATPGPYGYTF	TGTGCCAGCAGCGTGGCCACCCCCGGGCCCTATGGCTACACCTTC
14	.	TRBV4-3	TRBD1	TRBJ1-2	CASSDRVGPGGYTF	TGCGCCAGCAGCGACAGGGTTGGCCCCGGGGGCTACACCTTC
16	few	TRBV2	TRBD1	TRBJ2-2	CASSESWDSGGGELFF	TGTGCCAGCAGTGAATCTTGGGACAGTGGTGGCGGGGAGCTGTTTTTT
15	.	TRBV20-1	TRBD2	TRBJ2-2	CSASLAGGFTGELFF	TGCAGTGCCTCTCTAGCGGGGGGGTTCACCGGGGAGCTGTTTTTT
15	few	TRBV5-1	.	TRBJ1-1	CASSLAGGGNTEAFF	TGCGCCAGCAGCTTGGCCGGAGGAGGGAACACTGAAGCTTTCTTT
15	.	TRBV20-1	TRBD2	TRBJ2-3	CSALLVGGFTDTQYF	TGCAGTGCTCTCCTAGTGGGAGGGTTCACAGATACGCAGTATTTT
14	.	TRBV20-1	TRBD2	TRBJ2-3	CRAPVSGATDTQYF	TGCAGGGCCCCAGTTAGCGGGGCCACAGATACGCAGTATTTT
15	few	TRBV9	TRBD2	TRBJ2-3	CASSPRWGGTDTQYF	TGTGCCAGCAGCCCACGGTGGGGGGGGACAGATACGCAGTATTTT
16	.	TRBV20-1	TRBD2	TRBJ2-7	CSARAGAGAPSHEQYF	TGCAGTGCTAGAGCAGGAGCGGGAGCCCCCTCCCACGAGCAGTACTTC
13	.	TRBV20-1	.	TRBJ2-3	CSASPVSTDTQYF	TGCAGTGCTAGCCCCGTTAGCACAGATACGCAGTATTTT
13	.	TRBV27	.	TRBJ1-1	CASSLIGPTEAFF	TGTGCCAGCAGTTTGATCGGGCCCACTGAAGCTTTCTTT
16	.	TRBV6-5	TRBD1	TRBJ2-3	CASRPYRDRVSDTQYF	TGTGCCAGCAGACCATACCGGGACAGGGTTTCGGATACGCAGTATTTT
13	few	TRBV20-1	.	TRBJ1-1	CSARDRTNTEAFF	TGCAGTGCCCGGGACCGAACGAACACTGAAGCTTTCTTT
15	few	TRBV29-1	TRBD1	TRBJ1-1	CSVRGWDRGNTEAFF	TGCAGCGTGCGGGGGTGGGACAGGGGCAATACTGAAGCTTTCTTT
11	once	TRBV7-7	.	TRBJ1-3	CAAGRGNTIYF	TGTGCCGCCGGCAGAGGAAACACCATATATTTT
14	few	TRBV4-2	.	TRBJ2-1	CASRHSGGYNEQFF	TGTGCCAGCAGGCACTCGGGTGGCTACAATGAGCAGTTCTTC
17	.	TRBV11-2	.	TRBJ2-6	CASSLEVGGTGANVLTF	TGTGCCAGCAGCTTAGAGGTCGGGGGCACTGGGGCCAACGTCCTGACTTTC
16	many	TRBV5-1	TRBD1	TRBJ1-2	CASSSETGFLGYGYTF	TGCGCCAGCAGCTCAGAGACAGGGTTTCTTGGCTATGGCTACACCTTC
13	many	TRBV27	.	TRBJ2-2	CASSPVNTGELFF	TGTGCCAGCAGTCCCGTTAACACCGGGGAGCTGTTTTTT
14	few	TRBV6-2/TRBV6-3	.	TRBJ2-2	CASSYSRPAGELFF	TGTGCCAGCAGTTACTCGAGGCCGGCCGGGGAGCTGTTTTTT
8	.	TRBV10-3	.	TRBJ1-2	CAISEGVF	TGTGCCATCAGTGAAGGAGTCTTC
19	.	TRBV28	TRBD2	TRBJ2-1	CASSLSPAGGDPSYNEQFF	TGTGCCAGCAGTTTATCGCCAGCGGGGGGGGACCCATCCTACAATGAGCAGTTCTTC
15	.	TRBV12-3/TRBV12-4	.	TRBJ2-7	CASSLVPGESYEQYF	TGTGCCAGCAGTTTAGTCCCAGGGGAGTCGTACGAGCAGTACTTC
15	few	TRBV5-1	TRBD2	TRBJ2-3	CASSSPGGIADTQYF	TGCGCCAGCAGCTCACCCGGGGGGATCGCAGATACGCAGTATTTT
14	many	TRBV4-2	.	TRBJ2-1	CASSQEGVYNEQFF	TGTGCCAGCAGCCAAGAGGGCGTCTACAATGAGCAGTTCTTC
13	.	TRBV12-3/TRBV12-4	.	TRBJ2-1	CASSFLEGGEQFF	TGTGCCAGCAGTTTCTTAGAGGGCGGGGAGCAGTTCTTC
14	few	TRBV10-3	.	TRBJ1-1	CAISEVYRNTEAFF	TGTGCCATCAGTGAGGTATACAGGAACACTGAAGCTTTCTTT
18	.	TRBV6-5	TRBD1	TRBJ1-3	CASSSPKDRDLSGNTIYF	TGTGCCAGCAGTTCCCCCAAGGACAGGGACCTCTCTGGAAACACCATATATTTT
13	.	TRBV12-3/TRBV12-4	TRBD1	TRBJ1-1	CASREGAGTEAFF	TGTGCCAGCAGAGAGGGGGCAGGCACTGAAGCTTTCTTT
16	.	TRBV19	.	TRBJ2-3	CASSIGAGIGTDTQYF	TGTGCCAGTAGTATAGGAGCAGGGATTGGCACAGATACGCAGTATTTT